This is a list of T cell receptor beta chains from one sample in a study of T cell responses to AZD1222 COVID-19 vaccine. This table comes from immunoSEQ multiplex PCR, and its TCRdb copy is limited to in-frame clones, with some not included. This sample has about 150,000 clones; 85% to 95% occur once, and the top ten carry approximately 1.4%. The sequencing used peripheral blood, collected 28 days after the second AZD1222 dose. The receptors stem from an adult who received the AZD1222 COVID-19 vaccine. Both conserved end residues are part of each CDR3. The D gene is left open where the match is weak. The listing skips clone size in some rows; elsewhere it reads once, few, many or a size class.

V	size	D	J	length	CDR3	DNA
TRBV18	.	.	TRBJ1-5	15	CASSPGEGEGQPQHF	TGTGCCAGCTCACCCGGGGAGGGAGAGGGTCAGCCCCAGCATTTT
TRBV11-2	.	.	TRBJ1-5	14	CASSSGSSNQPQHF	TGTGCCAGCAGCTCGGGCAGTAGCAATCAGCCCCAGCATTTT
TRBV28	.	.	TRBJ1-1	17	CASSLSESPGAVPEAFF	TGTGCCAGCAGTTTATCCGAGAGTCCGGGGGCAGTCCCGGAAGCTTTCTTT
TRBV28	.	TRBD2	TRBJ2-1	20	CASSFMVPTSRGKSYNEQFF	TGTGCCAGCAGTTTCATGGTTCCGACTAGCCGAGGAAAGTCCTACAATGAGCAGTTCTTC
TRBV9	once	.	TRBJ2-2	12	CASKANTGELFF	TGTGCCAGCAAAGCGAACACCGGGGAGCTGTTTTTT
TRBV12-2	.	.	TRBJ1-5	17	CASRLVKGDYSNQPQHF	TGTGCAAGTCGCTTAGTTAAGGGAGATTATAGCAATCAGCCCCAGCATTTT
TRBV7-8	.	TRBD1	TRBJ1-1	15	CASRSGQGMNTEAFF	TGTGCCAGCAGATCGGGACAGGGGATGAACACTGAAGCTTTCTTT
TRBV6-5	.	.	TRBJ1-4	12	CAIRAPNEKLFF	TGTGCCATCAGGGCGCCAAATGAAAAACTGTTTTTT
TRBV18	.	TRBD2	TRBJ2-1	14	CASSPSGRKDEQFF	TGTGCCAGCTCACCAAGCGGGAGGAAGGATGAGCAGTTCTTC
TRBV3-1/TRBV3-2	.	.	TRBJ1-6	14	CASSVSGSGSPLHF	TGTGCCAGCAGCGTATCAGGGTCGGGGTCACCCCTCCACTTT
TRBV6-1	once	.	TRBJ2-3	18	CTSSEVQGASGASDTQYF	TGTACCAGCAGTGAAGTACAGGGGGCTAGCGGGGCTAGCGATACGCAGTATTTT
TRBV29-1	.	.	TRBJ2-5	12	CSAPGRGTAQYF	TGCAGCGCCCCGGGAAGGGGGACGGCCCAGTACTTC
TRBV30	.	.	TRBJ1-2	12	CAWKVLSYGYTF	TGTGCCTGGAAGGTGCTGTCCTATGGCTACACCTTC
TRBV24-1	.	TRBD1	TRBJ2-2	18	CATSAILGQGSNTGELFF	TGTGCCACCAGTGCCATTTTAGGACAGGGTTCGAACACCGGGGAGCTGTTTTTT
TRBV30	.	.	TRBJ2-4	15	CAWSAQLHLKNIQYF	TGTGCCTGGAGCGCTCAGCTGCACCTCAAAAACATTCAGTACTTC
TRBV9	once	.	TRBJ2-1	16	CASSVGGVTSYNEQFF	TGTGCCAGCAGCGTAGGAGGGGTGACCTCCTACAATGAGCAGTTCTTC
TRBV10-3	.	.	TRBJ1-1	14	CAISASTLNTEAFF	TGTGCCATCAGTGCCTCAACTTTAAACACTGAAGCTTTCTTT
TRBV5-4	once	.	TRBJ1-4	14	CASSSRGQGEKLFF	TGTGCCAGCAGCAGCAGGGGCCAGGGTGAAAAACTGTTTTTT
TRBV5-1	once	TRBD1	TRBJ2-3	15	CASSLATGSTDTQYF	TGCGCCAGCAGCTTGGCGACAGGGAGCACAGATACGCAGTATTTT
TRBV5-1	.	.	TRBJ1-1	14	CASSPGAGRTEAFF	TGCGCCAGCAGCCCGGGGGCAGGGCGCACTGAAGCTTTCTTT
TRBV9	few	.	TRBJ2-2	11	CASSRAGELFF	TGTGCCAGCAGTAGGGCCGGGGAGCTGTTTTTT
TRBV9	.	.	TRBJ1-4	14	CASSVDNIPRKLFF	TGTGCCAGCAGCGTAGATAACATCCCCCGAAAACTGTTTTTT
TRBV13	.	.	TRBJ2-7	12	CASARGGHEQYF	TGTGCCAGCGCCAGGGGGGGCCACGAGCAGTACTTC
TRBV2	.	TRBD1	TRBJ2-7	15	CASRRSGQGNYEQYF	TGTGCCAGCAGACGTTCGGGACAGGGGAACTACGAGCAGTACTTC
TRBV18	.	TRBD1	TRBJ1-4	16	CASSPRQGATNEKLFF	TGTGCCAGCTCACCCCGACAGGGGGCGACTAATGAAAAACTGTTTTTT
TRBV19	.	.	TRBJ2-7	14	CASKRETGSYEQYF	TGTGCCAGTAAGAGGGAGACAGGCTCCTACGAGCAGTACTTC
TRBV2	.	TRBD1	TRBJ2-2	14	CASLNRGEAGELFF	TGTGCCAGCCTTAACAGGGGTGAGGCCGGGGAGCTGTTTTTT
TRBV18	.	.	TRBJ2-7	14	CASSPRDASSPASF	TGTGCCAGCTCACCGCGGGACGCCTCAAGCCCGGCATCTTTC
TRBV5-1	.	TRBD1	TRBJ1-2	15	CASSLGTGPMNGYTF	TGCGCCAGCAGCTTGGGGACAGGTCCGATGAATGGCTACACCTTC
TRBV16	.	TRBD1	TRBJ1-1	14	CASSPQGGITEAFF	TGTGCCAGCAGCCCTCAGGGGGGGATCACTGAAGCTTTCTTT
TRBV5-4	.	.	TRBJ1-4	14	CASSLKQANEKLFF	TGTGCCAGCAGCTTGAAGCAGGCTAATGAAAAACTGTTTTTT
TRBV6-5	.	TRBD1	TRBJ2-5	15	CASSRNRGRRETQYF	TGTGCCAGCAGCCGGAACAGGGGTCGCCGCGAGACCCAGTACTTC
TRBV19	.	.	TRBJ1-5	13	CASSISTGQPQHF	TGTGCCAGTAGTATATCGACAGGTCAGCCCCAGCATTTT
TRBV4-2	.	TRBD1	TRBJ1-6	17	CASSQDGTGESNSPLHF	TGTGCCAGCAGCCAAGATGGGACAGGAGAATCTAATTCACCCCTCCACTTT
TRBV28	.	.	TRBJ1-5	12	CASSLGGQPQHF	TGTGCCAGCAGTTTGGGTGGGCAGCCCCAGCATTTT
TRBV21-1	.	.	TRBJ1-2	15	CASSKVGGANYGYTF	TGTGCCAGCAGCAAAGTGGGGGGGGCAAACTATGGCTACACCTTC
TRBV10-1	.	TRBD1	TRBJ1-2	13	CASSGDRDYGYTF	TGCGCCAGCAGTGGGGACAGGGACTATGGCTACACCTTC
TRBV19	.	.	TRBJ2-2	17	CASSQLRGRGGTGELFF	TGTGCCAGTAGCCAACTCCGGGGGCGCGGGGGCACCGGGGAGCTGTTTTTT
TRBV6-5	.	.	TRBJ2-7	14	CASTRSSASYEQYF	TGTGCCAGCACCCGGAGCAGTGCGAGCTACGAGCAGTACTTC
TRBV5-1	.	.	TRBJ1-3	14	CASSSGLGGNTIYF	TGCGCCAGCAGCTCGGGACTGGGGGGAAACACCATATATTTT
TRBV19	.	.	TRBJ1-5	14	CASSIVRGNQPQHF	TGTGCCAGTAGTATAGTTCGGGGGAATCAGCCCCAGCATTTT
TRBV15	.	.	TRBJ1-5	15	CATSRVREDNQPQHF	TGTGCCACCAGCAGAGTAAGAGAAGATAATCAGCCCCAGCATTTT
TRBV4-1	once	.	TRBJ1-1	18	CASSQGGGRSVKNTEAFF	TGCGCCAGCAGCCAAGGGGGGGGCCGGTCGGTAAAGAACACTGAAGCTTTCTTT
TRBV5-1	few	.	TRBJ2-7	18	CASSFRRTPLEGLNEQYF	TGCGCCAGCAGCTTCCGGCGGACCCCGTTAGAAGGCCTCAACGAGCAGTACTTC
TRBV19	.	TRBD2	TRBJ2-1	16	CASRLSSGPSYNEQFF	TGTGCCAGTAGGCTTTCTAGCGGACCCTCCTACAATGAGCAGTTCTTC
TRBV19	.	.	TRBJ1-2	16	CASSQWLGGMDYGYTF	TGTGCCAGTAGTCAGTGGTTGGGGGGTATGGACTATGGCTACACCTTC
TRBV30	.	.	TRBJ1-5	13	CAWSVEVAQPQHF	TGTGCCTGGAGTGTAGAGGTGGCCCAGCCCCAGCATTTT
TRBV1	.	.	TRBJ2-7	13	CTACGGRSNEQYF	TGCACCGCCTGCGGTGGGAGGTCAAACGAGCAGTACTTC
TRBV7-9	.	.	TRBJ2-2	17	CASSLALGSGNTGELFF	TGTGCCAGCAGCTTAGCGTTGGGTAGCGGCAACACCGGGGAGCTGTTTTTT
TRBV7-2	.	.	TRBJ2-3	11	CASSHRATQYF	TGTGCCAGCAGCCACAGGGCGACGCAGTATTTT
TRBV2	.	.	TRBJ2-1	12	CASSPGVGEQFF	TGTGCCAGCAGTCCGGGGGTTGGTGAGCAGTTCTTC
TRBV11-2	.	.	TRBJ2-2	14	CASSLGIWPGELFF	TGTGCCAGCAGCTTAGGCATTTGGCCCGGGGAGCTGTTTTTT
TRBV6-1	.	.	TRBJ1-1	16	CASSEWSLALGVEAFF	TGTGCCAGCAGTGAATGGTCTCTCGCGCTTGGAGTTGAAGCTTTCTTT
TRBV28	.	TRBD2	TRBJ2-7	14	CASSLSGTNYEQYF	TGTGCCAGCAGCCTTAGCGGGACCAACTACGAGCAGTACTTC
TRBV5-5	.	TRBD1	TRBJ2-6	17	CASSFDTGGYGANVLTF	TGTGCCAGCAGCTTTGATACAGGGGGATATGGGGCCAACGTCCTGACTTTC
TRBV5-5	.	.	TRBJ1-1	17	CASSHYPVHGLSTEAFF	TGTGCCAGCAGCCATTACCCAGTACATGGGCTCTCCACTGAAGCTTTCTTT
TRBV9	.	.	TRBJ1-4	13	CASSPGGEEKLFF	TGTGCCAGCAGCCCCGGAGGGGAAGAAAAACTGTTTTTT